One sample yielded the 16 T cell receptor beta chains listed below, sequenced in a study of T-cell memory formation after mild COVID-19. TCRdb independently ran MiXCR on the 5' RACE reads; one entry per CDR3 protein. The data contain approximately 46,000 distinct CDR3 sequences, approximately 12% of them singletons. The sequencing input was PBMCs or a T cell subset sorted from them (not recorded which). These receptors all come from a man aged 18 to 30 who had mild COVID-19 (a few samples of this study predate the infection). Cell type and time point are not known.

This clonotype was seen a handful of times. The gene calls are TRBV5-1 and TRBJ2-5, with TRBD1 matching over 11 bases. The ends lost 4 bases at V and 4 bases at J; junction bases unmatched: 6. CDR3 length equals 15 residues. Germline V gives CDR1 SGHRS, CDR2 YFSETQ. The CDR3 sequence: CASSGGQGALETQYF. DNA of the CDR3: TGCGCCAGCAGCGGCGGACAGGGGGCATTAGAGACCCAGTACTTC.

The chain recombines TRBV20-1 with TRBJ1-3; weak D call: TRBD1 (5 bases). Between the trimmed V and J ends, which lost 3 bases and 6 bases, there was a span of 18 bases. The CDR3 is 15 residues long. CDR1 DFQATT and CDR2 SNEGSKA come from the germline V gene (reference sequence). CDR3 residues: CSARGTSGRANTIYF. CDR3 coding DNA: TGCAGTGCTAGGGGGACCTCAGGAAGGGCAAACACCATATATTTT.

The chain employs TRBV24-1 and TRBJ2-1; D remains unclear. The CDR3 sequence is 14 residues long. Per the germline V gene, CDR1 is KGHDR and CDR2 is SFDVKD. V dropped 4 bases and J dropped 3 bases, with 9 bases sitting between them. CDR3 nucleotide sequence: TGTGCCACCAGTGACCCTCCGAGCTACAATGAGCAGTTCTTC. Translating gives CATSDPPSYNEQFF.

This clonotype came up a few times. The gene calls are TRBV10-3 and TRBJ2-2; 10 positions agree with TRBD2. Trimming took 2 bases from V and 2 from J; bases not matched to a gene: 11. Per the germline V gene, CDR1 is ENHRY and CDR2 is SYGVKD. CDR3 length: 19 amino acids. The CDR3 loop reads CAISEAPALAGGNTGELFF. The CDR3 bases are TGTGCCATCAGTGAGGCCCCCGCTTTAGCGGGGGGCAACACCGGGGAGCTGTTTTTT.

In this sample, this clonotype turned up many times. V and J are TRBV20-1 and TRBJ2-7; D remains unclear. The ends were cut back, 0 bases at V and 5 bases at J, with 17 bases in the middle. The CDR3 runs 15 residues. Germline V gene data show CDR1 as DFQATT and CDR2 as SNEGSKA (reference sequence). The CDR3 region has the DNA TGCAGTGCTAGAGAGGAGCTAACGCTTTGGGACGAGCAGTACTTC. Translated, it gives CSAREELTLWDEQYF.

This clonotype was counted only a few times. The chain combines TRBV5-6 with TRBJ1-3; D not resolved. Per germline, CDR1 SGHDT and CDR2 YYEEEE. Deletions cut 0 bases from V and 1 base from J, with 8 bases between. The CDR3 is 15 amino acids. For the CDR3, the DNA is TGTGCCAGCAGCTTGGCCGGTCTATCTGGAAACACCATATATTTT. This encodes CASSLAGLSGNTIYF.

J is TRBJ2-3 and V is TRBV7-2; a possible D gene is TRBD1 (7 bases). The CDR3 length is 14 residues. Looked up from germline, CDR1 is SGHTA and CDR2 is FQGNSA. V was trimmed by 3 bases and J by 5 bases, leaving 12 bases between them. Here the CDR3 DNA reads TGTGCCAGCAGCTTCCGACAGGGAGGAGATACGCAGTATTTT. Translating gives CASSFRQGGDTQYF.

The rearrangement joins TRBV28 to TRBJ2-5; D is unclear. V lost 6 bases to trimming and J lost 5 bases, with 13 bases between them. The V gene's germline CDR1 is MDHEN and CDR2 SYDVKM. The CDR3 consists of 13 residues. The DNA for the CDR3 is TGTGCCAGCAGCTCGCAAGTCCGGGAGACCCAGTACTTC. Its protein is CASSSQVRETQYF.

This clonotype was found many times. V and J are TRBV11-2 and TRBJ2-1; D call uncertain. The V end was cut by 5 bases, the J end by 5 bases, with 10 bases between. This CDR3 has 13 residues. Germline CDR1 SGHAT, CDR2 FQNNGV. CDR3 region: CASSQARHNEQFF. The CDR3 nucleotides read TGTGCCAGCAGCCAGGCGCGTCACAATGAGCAGTTCTTC.

This clonotype has a handful of counts. The chain uses TRBV20-1 and TRBJ1-1; no clear D gene. The V end was cut by 2 bases, the J end by 1 base, with 8 bases between. The CDR3 extends over 13 amino acids. Germline CDR1 is DFQATT and CDR2 is SNEGSKA (reference sequence). The CDR3 DNA reads as TGCAGTGCTAGAAGCCGGACGAACACTGAAGCTTTCTTT. Encoded protein: CSARSRTNTEAFF.

There are a few counts of this clonotype. The chain links TRBV12-3 or TRBV12-4 to TRBJ1-1; D is unclear. The CDR3 spans 14 residues. V lost 5 bases, J lost 8 bases, and 18 bases lay in between. The CDR3 sequence is CASSRTDWDGEAFF. The CDR3 nucleotides read TGTGCCAGCAGTAGGACGGACTGGGATGGGGAAGCTTTCTTT.

This clonotype has just a few counts. J is TRBJ1-5 and V is TRBV6-2 or TRBV6-3; D is perhaps TRBD1 (6 bases). The length of the CDR3 is 12 residues. The V and J ends lost 6 bases and 7 bases respectively, with 10 bases between them. The germline CDR1 and CDR2 sequences are MNHEY and SVGEGT. This chain's CDR3 is CASRQGSQPQHF. The DNA for the CDR3 is TGTGCCAGCAGACAGGGAAGCCAGCCCCAGCATTTT.

This chain uses TRBV25-1 with TRBJ1-5; D not certain. The CDR3 runs 12 residues. Looked up from germline, CDR1 is MGHDK and CDR2 is SYGVNS. With 2 bases removed from V and 3 bases from J, the gap between germline ends came to 2 bases. The CDR3 is CASSEANQPQHF. The DNA of the CDR3 is TGTGCCAGCAGTGAAGCCAATCAGCCCCAGCATTTT.

This rearrangement joins TRBV7-2 to TRBJ2-3, with 9 bases that match TRBD2. V shed 5 bases and J 4 bases; nucleotides not matched to a gene: 7. CDR3 length: 15 residues. The germline CDR1 and CDR2 sequences are SGHTA and FQGNSA. The CDR3 spells CASSPHRGGADTQYF. The CDR3 coding sequence is TGTGCCAGCAGCCCCCATCGCGGGGGGGCAGATACGCAGTATTTT.

This clonotype is a singleton in its sample. The chain is built from TRBV20-1 and TRBJ2-3; 7 bases are a match to TRBD2. Per the germline V gene, CDR1 is DFQATT and CDR2 is SNEGSKA (reference sequence). The CDR3 is 11 residues long. The CDR3: CSLADTDTQYF. The CDR3, as DNA: TGCAGCCTAGCGGACACAGATACGCAGTATTTT.

This clonotype turned up a few times. The chain joins TRBV20-1 to TRBJ2-4, with D perhaps TRBD1 or TRBD2 (6 bases each). The length of the CDR3 is 15 residues. V lost 3 bases and J lost 1, with 13 bases in between. The germline CDR1 and CDR2 sequences are DFQATT and SNEGSKA (reference sequence). CDR3 amino acids: CSASRWGAAKNIQYF. The CDR3 DNA sequence: TGCAGTGCTAGTAGGTGGGGGGCTGCCAAAAACATTCAGTACTTC.